These 4 T cell receptor beta chains share one sample of origin, sequenced in a study of a mutant IDH1 vaccine in newly diagnosed glioma. For these receptors, no antigen is known. This table comes from immunoSEQ multiplex PCR, and its TCRdb copy is limited to in-frame clones, with some not included. Of some 71,000 clones listed, approximately 86% were seen once; the top ten hold about 2%. As to time point: week 35, safety follow-up. Topical imiquimod accompanied each vaccine dose, which consisted of 300 ug of mutant IDH1 20-mer peptide. Sequenced here: PBMCs, sampled from a glioma patient whose treatment included an IDH1 peptide vaccine. The receptor source for this set is a man aged 25 to 40 with glioma.

This sequence joins TRBV7-2 and TRBJ2-3, with unresolved D. The V end was cut by 5 bases, the J end by 4 bases, with 13 bases between. Germline V CDR1 and CDR2: SGHTA, FQGNSA. CDR3 length: 14 amino acids. CDR3 sequence: CASSPDWGADTQYF. The DNA of the CDR3 is TGTGCCAGCAGCCCCGATTGGGGTGCAGATACGCAGTATTTT.

This sequence joins TRBV5-1 and TRBJ2-2, with TRBD1 as a possible D gene (5 bases). V shed 6 bases and J shed 5 bases, with 14 bases lying between them. Germline CDR1 and CDR2: SGHRS and YFSETQ. The CDR3 sequence is 14 residues long. CDR3 bases: TGCGCCAGCACTCAGGGTTCGATAACCGGGGAGCTGTTTTTT. Protein: CASTQGSITGELFF. The entire variable domain, with the rest obtained from reference TRBV5-1 and TRBJ2-2, is as follows: KAGVTQTPRYLIKTRGQQVTLSCSPISGHRSVSWYQQTPGQGLQFLFEYFSETQRNKGNFPGRFSGRQFSNSRSEMNVSTLELGDSALYLCASTQGSITGELFFGEGSRLTVL.

This chain joins TRBV28 and TRBJ1-5, with a possible D match to TRBD1 (6 bases). The CDR3 is made up of 11 amino acids. Germline-derived CDR1 and CDR2 are MDHEN and SYDVKM. Trimming removed 10 bases at V and 6 bases at J, with 10 bases between. CDR3 region: CATRGSQPQHF. CDR3 bases: TGTGCCACCAGGGGAAGTCAGCCCCAGCATTTT.

This clone came up a few times. The chain recombines TRBV2 with TRBJ2-7; 8 nucleotides agree with TRBD1. The CDR3 covers 14 residues. V shed 6 bases, J shed 5 bases, and the junction held 9 bases outside the gene matches. Germline V gene data show CDR1 as SNHLY and CDR2 as FYNNEI. In nucleotides, the CDR3 is TGTGCCAGCAGCTTGGACAGGGTTAAGAACGAGCAGTACTTC. It codes for CASSLDRVKNEQYF.